This record covers a single T cell receptor beta chain. The antigen it recognizes is unknown. The sample holds no much larger clone one base away, and base qualities are not on file. This sample is part of a study of cytomegalovirus exposure and HLA in healthy donors (dated by TCRdb to 2017 to 2019). With respect to the entire study: An earlier analysis of roughly 570 of the donors reported 250 to 350 Gb of sequence data and 90 million to 120 million unique TCR beta sequences obtained from around 190 million T cells. About five DR-DQ haplotypes were treated as single units for association and clustering because of strong linkage in the cohort. The genetic ancestry cluster associated with self-reported Caucasian donors included 65% to 90% of the 350 to 500 genotyped donors. The aim of the study was to test whether cataloging public T cell receptors could identify signatures of past pathogen exposure. Both class I and class II loci were covered by HLA typing, at four-digit resolution. Around 330 gigabases of sequencing data and around 90 million unique TCR sequences made up an early release that covered roughly 670 HLA-typed donors. A later genetic analysis took genome-wide SNP genotypes for about 55% of the roughly 670 donors and used that subset as a discovery cohort. Donor age, sex, ethnicity and CMV serostatus were collected together with the repertoire data. Among 350 to 400 genotyped donors of the cohort, an average of around 240,000 unique TCR beta nucleotide sequences were sequenced per donor, approximately 20% of them non-productive. All discovery cohort repertoires had been generated on a single sequencing platform. The study used immunosequencing to profile the T cell repertoires of more than 650 subjects and linked those repertoires to cytomegalovirus serostatus. Typing coverage varied by locus: 629-630 donors for A, B, C, DRB1 and DQB1; roughly 510 for DQA1; over 600 for DPA1; approximately 490 for DPB1. An earlier analysis of fewer than 700 of the donors applied high-throughput TCR beta sequencing to assess whether each TCR beta V gene segment acted as functional or pseudogenic. Along with the approximately 650-subject first cohort, a separate validation cohort of 120 different subjects was used. Rather than drawing on any new phenotypic data, the later analysis identified candidate immune exposures from TCR beta sequences and the way those sequences occurred across donors. To predict cytomegalovirus infection status, the study brought together high-throughput TCR immunosequencing, statistical association of individual TCRs with disease status, and machine learning. A later analysis re-analyzed previously published TCR beta repertoires from roughly 690 donors and added high-resolution HLA genotyping to study TCR occurrence patterns. Broad study findings and their caveats: In a later analysis, several top co-occurrence clusters were reported to appear linked to parvovirus B19, influenza, CMV and Epstein-Barr virus. A later analysis associated some 17,000 TCR beta sequences with specific HLA alleles at a false discovery rate of 0.05. The sequencing pipeline was judged likely to have produced a cluster of highly shared sequence variants as a technical artifact. Because HLA typing was missing for some donors at each locus, association tests included only the typed subset. In an earlier analysis of some 500 of the donors, most TCR beta V segments were observed in productive rearrangements about 90% or about 30% of the time, broadly matching IMGT annotations. The classifier was reported to diagnose cytomegalovirus status with high specificity and sensitivity in both the original and validation cohorts. Most TCR sequences were observed very rarely across donors, whereas some public TCRs were present in many individuals. In this cohort, only TCR beta chains were sequenced, and detectable features were limited by the absence of alpha or paired-chain data. According to a later analysis, TCR association rates differed among HLA loci, with DRB1 alleles showing the most associated TCRs and HLA-C alleles showing the fewest. In a later analysis, HLA-associated TCR beta chains were found to be more clonally expanded and to have lower generation probabilities than equally common non-associated chains. When HLA alleles, especially DR and DQ, strongly co-occurred, TCR associations were difficult to assign to individual alleles. The 87-base-pair reads could not distinguish some IMGT-functional V segments, including TRBV6-2 and TRBV6-3, so those segments were excluded. The only immune exposure information available for the cohort was CMV serostatus. Roughly uniform sequencing depth across donors was assumed in presence/absence analyses, although this assumption may not hold. In the study, some 180 TCR beta chains were listed as associated with cytomegalovirus. In vitro tests confirmed that a few of the cytomegalovirus-associated TCR beta chains recognize cytomegalovirus antigens. A later genetic analysis reported fewer N-insertions in productive TCRs among donors in an Asian-associated ancestry cluster than the roughly 670-donor mean. Correlated functional status among segregating V segments might be attributable to linkage disequilibrium, but an unknown experimental factor could not be ruled out. A later analysis found that most CMV-associated TCR beta chains appeared HLA-restricted, with HLA associations seemingly driven largely by CMV exposure. The earlier analysis of some 560 of the donors excluded around 17 rarely observed V segments, including chromosome 9 orphons, because counts were too low. It was suggested by the authors that the approach could potentially be generalized to other disease states and immunological phenotypes. In a later genetic analysis, a missense DCLRE1C variant was associated with V-gene and J-gene trimming of TCR beta chains, and the association was replicated in an independent cohort. A further reported finding was that TCR beta sequences accurately predicted the HLA-A and HLA-B alleles for most subjects in the first cohort.

CDR1 and CDR2 are read off the germline V gene as SGHAT and FQNNGV. V is shortened by 2 bases, J by 1 base, and the region joining them spans 11 bases. The CDR3 goes from the cysteine to the phenylalanine over 15 residues. Only the CDR3 part of the read is kept: 45 bases, read in frame from the first base. The cohort comprised several hundred healthy bone marrow donors. All cohort members were sampled while nominally healthy, although unrecorded immune exposures were likely present. The donor tested CMV seronegative, placing the donor among the 300 to 450 seronegative members of the cohort. Each donor provided a peripheral blood sample, and peripheral blood mononuclear cells were used for TCR beta sequencing. The Qiagen DNeasy Blood Extraction Kit was used to extract genomic DNA from the blood cell samples. Library preparation employed the immunoSEQ multiplex PCR assay. For the multiplex PCR, a mixture combining 60 forward primers for TCR Vbeta segments and 13 reverse primers for TCR Jbeta segments was used. Amplification of the CDR3 region of rearranged TCR beta genes was performed with a multiplex PCR assay on genomic DNA. On the Illumina HiSeq System, the amplified TCR beta libraries were sequenced as 87-base-pair reads. The paper's data handling went like this. Across the 500 to 750 repertoires, a later analysis counted 78 million or so unique TCR beta chains, roughly 11 million of which were shared by at least two donors. Raw reads were error-corrected and collapsed into unique sequences by a nearest-neighbor algorithm in which closely related sequences were merged to remove PCR and sequencing errors. V, D and J gene segments were assigned by aligning CDR3 sequences to IMGT reference sequences. For a sequence to be retained, at least a six-nucleotide match to both a V gene segment and a J gene segment was required. A rearrangement was called productive if the CDR3 had no stop codons and remained in frame with V and J, and every other rearrangement was called non-productive. CDR3 was defined by IMGT convention, running from the second conserved V-encoded cysteine to the conserved J-encoded phenylalanine. The earlier analysis of approximately 500 of the donors excluded sequences that lacked an unambiguous match to a single V gene segment. In an earlier analysis of approximately 590 of the donors, a V segment was called functional when productive rearrangements were above 56.7%, and segregating when the standard deviation between donors exceeded 5%. A statistical classification framework was built for diagnosing cytomegalovirus status from the catalog of TCR beta chain sequences. A later analysis assigned V and J genes by comparing TCR nucleotide sequences with IMGT/GENE-DB human TR gene sequences. The TCRdist pipeline was used in a later analysis to assign CDR3 sequences and most-parsimonious VDJ recombination scenarios. A later analysis defined each TCR beta chain by its CDR3 amino acid sequence plus V-gene family, and excluded reads lacking a unique V-gene family. A later analysis removed 550 to 700 highly shared, low-generation-probability nucleotide sequences to deal with suspected cross-contamination and a sequencing artifact. A later analysis calculated a clonal expansion index for each public chain from normalized within-repertoire ranks of inferred template counts. In a later analysis, generation probabilities were computed using a VDJ recombination model fitted to out-of-frame rearrangements, and the results were checked against IGoR. Hypergeometric tests were used in a later analysis to score TCR-TCR, TCR-HLA and TCR-CMV co-occurrence, with a repertoire-size bias correction applied to the TCR pairs. False discovery rates were estimated in a later analysis by permuting HLA or CMV assignments 20 times. In a later analysis, co-occurring TCRs were grouped with DBSCAN, and TCRdist sequence similarity was added when clustering was performed within HLA-allele-positive subsets. Co-occurrence clustering excluded repertoires with fewer than 30,000 or more than 120,000 public chains, plus five with anomalous nucleotide sharing. TCRdb limited this immuneACCESS table to in-frame rearrangements with V and J called. A share of clones is missing; checked studies link under half to unresolved V genes, and the rest is unexplained. Clonal size and the V and J genes are those of that table, whereas D and trimming came from the DNA. The sample data list 130,000 or so clones, and 8.5% to 10% of these were observed just once. Jointly, the top ten make up 4.5% to 7% of the sample.

The origin of this receptor is a man aged 35 to 55 in good health and CMV-seronegative. Input material: PBMCs. The receptor chain draws on TRBV11-2 and TRBJ1-1, with TRBD1 as a weak D call on 6 bases. For the CDR3, the sequence is CASSLSGAANTEAFF. The nucleotides are TGTGCCAGCAGCTTATCAGGGGCAGCGAACACTGAAGCTTTCTTT.